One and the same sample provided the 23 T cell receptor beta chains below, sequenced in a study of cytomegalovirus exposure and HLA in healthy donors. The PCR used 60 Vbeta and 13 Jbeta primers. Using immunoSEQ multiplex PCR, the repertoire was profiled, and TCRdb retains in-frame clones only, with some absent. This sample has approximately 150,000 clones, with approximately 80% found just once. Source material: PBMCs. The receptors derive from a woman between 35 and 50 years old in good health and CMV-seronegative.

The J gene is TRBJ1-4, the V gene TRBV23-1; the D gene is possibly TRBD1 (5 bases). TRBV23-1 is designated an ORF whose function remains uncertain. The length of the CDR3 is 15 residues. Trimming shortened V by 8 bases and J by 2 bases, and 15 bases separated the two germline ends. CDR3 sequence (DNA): TGCGCCAGCGGGAGTCATCGGGGGACTAATGAAAAACTGTTTTTT. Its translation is CASGSHRGTNEKLFF.

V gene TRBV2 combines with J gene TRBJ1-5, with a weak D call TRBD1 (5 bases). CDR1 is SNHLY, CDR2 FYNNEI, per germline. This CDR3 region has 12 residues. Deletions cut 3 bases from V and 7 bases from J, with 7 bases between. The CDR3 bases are TGTGCCAGCAGTGACCGGGGGCAGCCCCAGCATTTT. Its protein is CASSDRGQPQHF.

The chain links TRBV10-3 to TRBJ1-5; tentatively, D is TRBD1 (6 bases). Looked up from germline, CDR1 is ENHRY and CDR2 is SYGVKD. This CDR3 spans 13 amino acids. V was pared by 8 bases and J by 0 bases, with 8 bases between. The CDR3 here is CAIGDTSNQPQHF. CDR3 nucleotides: TGTGCCATCGGGGACACTAGCAATCAGCCCCAGCATTTT.

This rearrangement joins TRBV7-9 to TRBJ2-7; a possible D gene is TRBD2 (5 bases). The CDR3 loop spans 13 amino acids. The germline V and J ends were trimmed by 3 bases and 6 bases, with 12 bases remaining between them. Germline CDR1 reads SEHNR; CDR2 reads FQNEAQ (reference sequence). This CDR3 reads CASSFPKAGEQYF. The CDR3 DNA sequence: TGTGCCAGCAGCTTTCCCAAGGCGGGCGAGCAGTACTTC.

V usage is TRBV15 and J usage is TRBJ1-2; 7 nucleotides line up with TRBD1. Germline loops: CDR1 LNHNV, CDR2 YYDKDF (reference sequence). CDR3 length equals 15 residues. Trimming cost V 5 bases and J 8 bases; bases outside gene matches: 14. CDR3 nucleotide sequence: TGTGCCACCAGCGGCCGGACAGGAAGGTCTGGAGGCTACACCTTC. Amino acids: CATSGRTGRSGGYTF.

CDR3 in amino acids: CASSYSTGEGELFF. The DNA of the CDR3 is TGTGCCAGCAGTTATTCGACAGGGGAAGGGGAGCTGTTTTTT. The rearrangement links TRBV6-5 to TRBJ2-2; TRBD1 agrees at 8 bases. Germline assignment: CDR1 MNHEY and CDR2 SVGAGI. V shed 3 bases, J shed 8 bases, and the junction held 5 bases outside the gene matches. The CDR3 length is 14 residues.

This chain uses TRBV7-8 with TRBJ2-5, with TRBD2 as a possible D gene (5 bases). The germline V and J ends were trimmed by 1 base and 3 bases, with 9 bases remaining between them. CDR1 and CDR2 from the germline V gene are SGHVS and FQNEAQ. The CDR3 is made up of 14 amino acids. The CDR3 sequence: CASSLEEVKETQYF. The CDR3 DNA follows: TGTGCCAGCAGCTTAGAGGAGGTCAAAGAGACCCAGTACTTC.

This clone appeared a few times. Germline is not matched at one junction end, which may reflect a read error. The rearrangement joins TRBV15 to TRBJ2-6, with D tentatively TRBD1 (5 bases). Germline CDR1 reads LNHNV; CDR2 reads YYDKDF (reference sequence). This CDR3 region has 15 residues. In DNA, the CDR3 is TGTGCCACCAGCCCAGGGTCCTCTGGGGCCAACGGCCTGACTTTC. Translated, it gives CATSPGSSGANGLTF.

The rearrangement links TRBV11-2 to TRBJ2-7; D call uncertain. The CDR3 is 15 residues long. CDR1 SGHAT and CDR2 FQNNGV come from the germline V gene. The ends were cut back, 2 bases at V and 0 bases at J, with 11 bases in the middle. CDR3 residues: CASSLNRVLSYEQYF. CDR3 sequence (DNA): TGTGCCAGCAGCTTAAACCGGGTCCTCTCCTACGAGCAGTACTTC.

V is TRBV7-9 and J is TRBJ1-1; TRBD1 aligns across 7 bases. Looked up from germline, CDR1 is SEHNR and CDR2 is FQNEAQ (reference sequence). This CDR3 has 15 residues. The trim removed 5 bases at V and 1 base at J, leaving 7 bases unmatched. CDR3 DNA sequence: TGTGCCAGCAGCGGGGGACAGCACCAGAACACTGAAGCTTTCTTT. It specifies CASSGGQHQNTEAFF.

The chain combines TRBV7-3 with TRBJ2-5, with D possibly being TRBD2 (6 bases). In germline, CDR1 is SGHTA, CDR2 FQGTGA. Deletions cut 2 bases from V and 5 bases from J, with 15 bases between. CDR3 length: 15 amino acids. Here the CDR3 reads CASSLVGGMKETQYF. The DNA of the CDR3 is TGTGCCAGCAGCTTAGTTGGCGGGATGAAGGAGACCCAGTACTTC.

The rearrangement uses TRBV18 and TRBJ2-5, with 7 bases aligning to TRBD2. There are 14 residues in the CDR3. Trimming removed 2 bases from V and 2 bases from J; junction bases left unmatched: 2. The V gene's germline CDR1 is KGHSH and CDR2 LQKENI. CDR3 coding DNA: TGTGCCAGCTCACCATGGGGGGGGCAAGAGACCCAGTACTTC. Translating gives CASSPWGGQETQYF.

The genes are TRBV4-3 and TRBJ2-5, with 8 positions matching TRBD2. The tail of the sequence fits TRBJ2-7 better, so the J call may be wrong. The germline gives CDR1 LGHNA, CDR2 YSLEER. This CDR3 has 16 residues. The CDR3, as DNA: TGCGCCAGCAGCCAAGCGATTCAGCGGGAGTTCAGCGAGCAGTACTTC. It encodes CASSQAIQREFSEQYF.

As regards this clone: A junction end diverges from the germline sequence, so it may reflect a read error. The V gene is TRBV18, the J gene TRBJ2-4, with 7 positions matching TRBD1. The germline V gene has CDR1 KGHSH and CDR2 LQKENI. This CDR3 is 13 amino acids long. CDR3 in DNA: TGTGCCAGCTCACCGATGGACAGGAACAGTCAGTACTTC. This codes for CASSPMDRNSQYF.

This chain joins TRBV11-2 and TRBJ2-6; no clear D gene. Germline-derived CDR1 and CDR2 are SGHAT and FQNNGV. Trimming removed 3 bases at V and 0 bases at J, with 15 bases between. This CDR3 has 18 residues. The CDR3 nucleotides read TGTGCCAGCAGCTTGTTTTTGGGTAGGAGCTCTGGGGCCAACGTCCTGACTTTC. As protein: CASSLFLGRSSGANVLTF.

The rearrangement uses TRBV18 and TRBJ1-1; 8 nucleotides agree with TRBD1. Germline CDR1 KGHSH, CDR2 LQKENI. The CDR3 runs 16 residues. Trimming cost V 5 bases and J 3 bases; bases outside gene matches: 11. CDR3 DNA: TGTGCCAGCTCATCGAGGACAGGGCCGGCGGACACTGAAGCTTTCTTT. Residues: CASSSRTGPADTEAFF.

CDR3 coding DNA: TGTGCCAGCAGCTTGGTTGGGGGGACCCTCTACGAGCAGTACTTC. Encoded protein: CASSLVGGTLYEQYF. The V call is TRBV5-6, the J call TRBJ2-7; a possible D gene is TRBD2 (6 bases). CDR1 and CDR2 from the germline V gene are SGHDT and YYEEEE. The germline V and J ends were trimmed by 0 bases and 3 bases, with 13 bases remaining between them. The CDR3 totals 15 residues.

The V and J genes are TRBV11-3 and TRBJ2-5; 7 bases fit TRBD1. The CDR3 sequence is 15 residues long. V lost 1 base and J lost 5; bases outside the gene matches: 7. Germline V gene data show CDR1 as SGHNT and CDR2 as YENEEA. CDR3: CASSLAGGPLETQYF. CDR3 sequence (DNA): TGTGCCAGCAGCTTAGCAGGGGGTCCGTTGGAGACCCAGTACTTC.

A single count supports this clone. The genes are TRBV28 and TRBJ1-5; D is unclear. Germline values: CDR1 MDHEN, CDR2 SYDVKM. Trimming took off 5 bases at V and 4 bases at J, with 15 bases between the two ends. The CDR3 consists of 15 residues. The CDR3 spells CASSIPGGGNQPQHF. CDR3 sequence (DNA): TGTGCCAGCAGTATCCCAGGAGGCGGGAATCAGCCCCAGCATTTT.

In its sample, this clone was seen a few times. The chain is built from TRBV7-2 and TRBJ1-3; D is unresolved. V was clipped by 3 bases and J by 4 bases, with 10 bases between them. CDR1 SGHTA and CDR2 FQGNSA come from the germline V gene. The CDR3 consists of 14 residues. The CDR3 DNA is TGTGCCAGCAGCTTCCCCGGTTCCGGAAACACCATATATTTT. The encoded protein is CASSFPGSGNTIYF.

CDR3 DNA: TGTGCCAGCAGTTTAGTCGACAGGGCTGGCAATCAGCCCCAGCATTTT. This sequence encodes CASSLVDRAGNQPQHF. The chain recombines TRBV28 with TRBJ1-5, with 7 nucleotides matching TRBD1. The CDR3 totals 16 residues. Germline-derived CDR1 and CDR2 are MDHEN and SYDVKM. V trimming: 2 bases; J trimming: 2 bases; junction bases outside the gene matches: 6.

The CDR3 reads CASNVQGHRDGYTF. In DNA, the CDR3 is TGTGCCAGCAATGTTCAGGGGCATAGGGATGGCTACACCTTC. The chain is built from TRBV28 and TRBJ1-2, with a weak D call TRBD1 (6 bases). The CDR3 length is 14 residues. V was clipped by 7 bases and J by 6 bases, with 18 bases between them. Germline assignment: CDR1 MDHEN and CDR2 SYDVKM.

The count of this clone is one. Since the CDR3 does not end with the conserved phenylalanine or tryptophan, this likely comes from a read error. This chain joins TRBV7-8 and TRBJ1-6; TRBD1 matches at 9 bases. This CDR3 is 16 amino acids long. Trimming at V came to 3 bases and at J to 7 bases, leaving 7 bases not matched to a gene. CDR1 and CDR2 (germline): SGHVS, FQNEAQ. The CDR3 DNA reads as TGTGCCAGCAGCTTTTTCCGGGACAGGGAGAATTCACCCCTCCACCTT. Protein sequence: CASSFFRDRENSPLHL.